This TCR beta chain originates from a study of cytomegalovirus exposure and HLA in healthy donors. General study points: For cytomegalovirus status, the classifier reportedly gave diagnoses with high specificity and sensitivity. A few chains linked to CMV were shown in vitro to be specific for CMV antigens.

Turning to this clone: Antigen unknown.

The protocol was immunoSEQ multiplex PCR, while the TCRdb copy is restricted to in-frame clones and leaves out a portion. Of a few hundred thousand clones detected, around 87% appear once; the ten largest clones hold around 0.34%. CDR3 length: 16 residues. Germline assignment: CDR1 SNHLY and CDR2 FYNNEI. V dropped 5 bases and J dropped 1 base, with 16 bases sitting between them. The gene calls are TRBV2 and TRBJ2-3; possibly TRBD2 for D (6 bases). The receptor comes from a woman between 18 and 29 years old in good health and CMV-seronegative. Sample: PBMCs. The CDR3 here is CASSNTGWGGTDTQYF. The CDR3 DNA follows: TGTGCCAGCAGTAACACGGGGTGGGGGGGCACAGATACGCAGTATTTT.